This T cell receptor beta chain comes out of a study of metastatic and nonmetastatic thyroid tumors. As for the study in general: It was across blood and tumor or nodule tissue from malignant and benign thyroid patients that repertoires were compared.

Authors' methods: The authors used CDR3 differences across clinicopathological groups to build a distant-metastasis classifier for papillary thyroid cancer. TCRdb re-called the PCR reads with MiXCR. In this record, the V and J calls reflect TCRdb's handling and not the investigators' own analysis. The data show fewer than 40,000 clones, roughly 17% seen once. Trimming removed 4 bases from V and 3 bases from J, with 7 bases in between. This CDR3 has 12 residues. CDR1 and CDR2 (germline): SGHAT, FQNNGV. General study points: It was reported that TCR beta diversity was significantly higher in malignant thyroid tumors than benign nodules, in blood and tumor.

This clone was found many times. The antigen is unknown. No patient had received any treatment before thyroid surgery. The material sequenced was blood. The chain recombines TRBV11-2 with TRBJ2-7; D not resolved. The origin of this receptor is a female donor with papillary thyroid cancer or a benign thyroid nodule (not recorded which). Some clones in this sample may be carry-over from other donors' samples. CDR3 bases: TGTGCCAGCAGCTGGTCCGACTACGAGCAGTACTTC. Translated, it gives CASSWSDYEQYF. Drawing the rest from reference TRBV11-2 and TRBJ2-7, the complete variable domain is EAGVAQSPRYKIIEKRQSVAFWCNPISGHATLYWYQQILGQGPKLLIQFQNNGVVDDSQLPKDRFSAERLKGVDSTLKIQPAKLEDSAVYLCASSWSDYEQYFGPGTRLTVT.